The rows below give T cell receptor beta chains drawn from one sample of a study of T cell changes during pregnancy in multiple sclerosis. Using immunoSEQ multiplex PCR, the repertoire was profiled, and TCRdb retains in-frame clones only, with some absent. Here the sample spans some 64,000 clones, approximately 90% being singletons. Here the sequenced sample was peripheral blood, taken in the first trimester of pregnancy. The source is a female donor in good health, enrolled as a control in a pregnancy study. Both conserved end residues are part of each CDR3.

j_call v_call cdr3_aa
TRBJ2-7 TRBV11-1 CASSPNRALTYEQYF
TRBJ2-2 TRBV7-9 CASSSPTGGVSGELFF
TRBJ1-1 TRBV11-2 CASSSQGYGTEAFF
TRBJ1-6 TRBV25-1 CASSEWHRGKGNSPLHF
TRBJ1-4 TRBV7-8 CASSFSFGRNEKLFF
TRBJ2-1 TRBV5-4 CASSLALQGAGEQFF
TRBJ1-1 TRBV13 CASSLEGRVGTEAFF
TRBJ1-5 TRBV5-5 CASSLPGNEQPQHF
TRBJ1-5 TRBV12-5 CASGSGQGRNQPQHF
TRBJ1-3 TRBV2 CASGIDRGSGNTIYF
TRBJ2-5 TRBV10-3 CAISPGLAEETQYF
TRBJ1-2 TRBV5-4 CASSLGQGRNGYTF
TRBJ2-5 TRBV7-2 CASSLATIQETQYF
TRBJ1-3 TRBV9 CASSKRQGAGGNTIYF
TRBJ1-2 TRBV4-1 CASSQTIQGAGYGYTF
TRBJ2-3 TRBV19 CASSIEPGGSDTQYF
TRBJ2-5 TRBV11-2 CASRPGQGMRVRETQYF
TRBJ1-3 TRBV19 CASSTRQTSGNTIYF
TRBJ2-3 TRBV4-2 CASSQGASGARTDTQYF
TRBJ2-7 TRBV27 CASSLSPGGYEQYF
TRBJ1-4 TRBV7-2 CASSLEAAATNEKLFF
TRBJ1-2 TRBV6-1 CASSTGDGYGYTF
TRBJ2-1 TRBV6-1 CASRGQGPFYNEQFF
TRBJ2-7 TRBV6-6 CASSYSTGLTYEQYF
TRBJ2-1 TRBV10-2 CASSDLRGSSYNEQFF
TRBJ2-5 TRBV30 CAWNRPGLGTYF
TRBJ1-2 TRBV2 CASLGTAYGYTF
TRBJ1-5 TRBV19 CASNRLVGGWQSNQPQHF
TRBJ1-3 TRBV18 CASSPGQDPWGNTIYF
TRBJ1-2 TRBV27 CASSQNTRGGYTF
TRBJ1-6 TRBV7-9 CASSPDLDRADIGSPLHF
TRBJ1-1 TRBV7-6 CASSLRDTDTEAFF
TRBJ1-1 TRBV4-1 CASSQAGLNTEAFF
TRBJ1-1 TRBV10-2 CASSESEGRGTEAFF
TRBJ2-2 TRBV6-4 CASSDSPGSAGELFF
TRBJ1-1 TRBV5-5 CASSSDRGLTEAFF
TRBJ2-5 TRBV9 CASSVGVSGGGGETQYF
TRBJ2-7 TRBV13 CASHKRDRLFEQYF
TRBJ2-7 TRBV23-1 CASSHPASRGPTYEQYF
TRBJ2-7 TRBV5-4 CASSRDREVFYEQYF
TRBJ1-1 TRBV9 CASFPWGGGDHMNTEAFF
TRBJ1-5 TRBV30 CAWDSTINQPQHF
TRBJ1-5 TRBV19 CASGDRADQPQHF
TRBJ1-5 TRBV7-2 CASSVQGYSNQPQHF
TRBJ1-1 TRBV5-4 CASSLNRREVTEAFF
TRBJ2-2 TRBV7-6 CASSPGQGWAGELFF
TRBJ2-7 TRBV2 CASPGTGGASYEQYF
TRBJ1-6 TRBV2 CASSVDRGNSPLHF
TRBJ1-2 TRBV7-2 CASSPVGTGVNYGYTF
TRBJ2-7 TRBV30 CAWRRVYEQYF
TRBJ2-7 TRBV9 CASSAGTGVREQYF
TRBJ1-2 TRBV19 CASSRDIDYGYTF
TRBJ2-7 TRBV5-4 CASSYPGMNEQYF
TRBJ2-2 TRBV7-9 CASSLRGGRMNTGELFF
TRBJ2-1 TRBV4-3 CASSQGTSGGASEQFF
TRBJ1-5 TRBV5-6 CASSLDRGNQPQHF
TRBJ2-1 TRBV5-1 CASMGGVAEQFF
TRBJ1-5 TRBV5-8 CASSLRGYNQPQHF